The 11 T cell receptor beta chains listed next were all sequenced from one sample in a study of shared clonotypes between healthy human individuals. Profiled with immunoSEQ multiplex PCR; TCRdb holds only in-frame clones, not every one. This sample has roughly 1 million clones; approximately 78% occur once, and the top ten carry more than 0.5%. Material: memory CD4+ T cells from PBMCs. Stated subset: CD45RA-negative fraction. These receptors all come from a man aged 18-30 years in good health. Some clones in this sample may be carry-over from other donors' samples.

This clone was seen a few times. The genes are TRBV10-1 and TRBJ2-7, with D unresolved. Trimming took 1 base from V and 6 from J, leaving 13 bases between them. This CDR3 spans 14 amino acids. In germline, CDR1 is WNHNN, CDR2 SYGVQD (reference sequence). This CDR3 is CASSEYSIDGEQYF. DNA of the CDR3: TGCGCCAGCAGTGAGTACTCGATAGATGGCGAGCAGTACTTC.

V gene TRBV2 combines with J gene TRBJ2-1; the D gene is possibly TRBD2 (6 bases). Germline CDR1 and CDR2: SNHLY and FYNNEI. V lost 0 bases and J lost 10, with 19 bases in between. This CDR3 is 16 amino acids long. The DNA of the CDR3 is TGTGCCAGCAGTGAAGCGCTGACGGCGGGGAGTTGGGAGCAGTTCTTC. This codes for CASSEALTAGSWEQFF.

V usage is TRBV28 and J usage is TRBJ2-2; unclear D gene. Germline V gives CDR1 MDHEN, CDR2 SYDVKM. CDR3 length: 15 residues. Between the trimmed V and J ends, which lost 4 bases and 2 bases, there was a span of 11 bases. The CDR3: CASSSPGVNTGELFF. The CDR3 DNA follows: TGTGCCAGCAGTTCCCCGGGTGTAAACACCGGGGAGCTGTTTTTT. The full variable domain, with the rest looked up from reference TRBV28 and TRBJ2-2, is DVKVTQSSRYLVKRTGEKVFLECVQDMDHENMFWYRQDPGLGLRLIYFSYDVKMKEKGDIPEGYSVSREKKERFSLILESASTNQTSMYLCASSSPGVNTGELFFGEGSRLTVL.

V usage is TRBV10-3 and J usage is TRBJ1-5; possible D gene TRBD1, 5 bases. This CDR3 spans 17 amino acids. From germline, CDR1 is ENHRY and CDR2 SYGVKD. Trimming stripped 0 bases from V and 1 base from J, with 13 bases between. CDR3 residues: CAISESSFDRSNQPQHF. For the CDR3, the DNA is TGTGCCATCAGTGAGTCTTCCTTTGACAGAAGCAATCAGCCCCAGCATTTT.

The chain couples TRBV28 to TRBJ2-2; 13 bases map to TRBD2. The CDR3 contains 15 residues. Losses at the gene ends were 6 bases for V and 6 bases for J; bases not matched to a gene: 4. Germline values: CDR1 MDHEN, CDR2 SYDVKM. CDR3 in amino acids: CASSWGLAGSGELFF. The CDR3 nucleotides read TGTGCCAGCAGCTGGGGACTAGCGGGATCCGGGGAGCTGTTTTTT.

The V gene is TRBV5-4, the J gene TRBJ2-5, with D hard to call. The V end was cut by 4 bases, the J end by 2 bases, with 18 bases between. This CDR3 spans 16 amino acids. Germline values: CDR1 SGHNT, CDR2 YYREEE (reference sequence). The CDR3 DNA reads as TGTGCCAGCAGCCCAGGCGTCGGCAGTAGTCAAGAGACCCAGTACTTC. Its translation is CASSPGVGSSQETQYF.

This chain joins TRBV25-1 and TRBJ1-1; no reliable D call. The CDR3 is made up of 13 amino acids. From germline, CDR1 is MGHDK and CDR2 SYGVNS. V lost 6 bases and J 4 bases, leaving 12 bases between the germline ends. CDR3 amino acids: CASRDLSSTEAFF. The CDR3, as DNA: TGTGCCAGCAGGGACCTTTCATCCACTGAAGCTTTCTTT.

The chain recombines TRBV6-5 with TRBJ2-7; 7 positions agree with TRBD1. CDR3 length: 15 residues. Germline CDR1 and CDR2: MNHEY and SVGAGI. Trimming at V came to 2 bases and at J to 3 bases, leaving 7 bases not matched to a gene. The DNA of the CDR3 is TGTGCCAGCAGTTACGAGAGGGACAGAAACTACGAGCAGTACTTC. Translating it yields CASSYERDRNYEQYF.

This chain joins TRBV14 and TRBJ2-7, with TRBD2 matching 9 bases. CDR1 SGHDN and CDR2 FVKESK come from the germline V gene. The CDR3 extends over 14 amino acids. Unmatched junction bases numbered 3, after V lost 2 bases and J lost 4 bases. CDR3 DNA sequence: TGTGCCAGCAGCCAATCTAGCGGGACTTACGAGCAGTACTTC. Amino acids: CASSQSSGTYEQYF.

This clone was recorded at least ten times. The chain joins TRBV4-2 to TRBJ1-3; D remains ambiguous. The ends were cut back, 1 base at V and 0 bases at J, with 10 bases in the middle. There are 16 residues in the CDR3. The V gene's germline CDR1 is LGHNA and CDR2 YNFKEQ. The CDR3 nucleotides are TGTGCCAGCAGCCAAGTTGGACGAGACTCTGGAAACACCATATATTTT. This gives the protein CASSQVGRDSGNTIYF.

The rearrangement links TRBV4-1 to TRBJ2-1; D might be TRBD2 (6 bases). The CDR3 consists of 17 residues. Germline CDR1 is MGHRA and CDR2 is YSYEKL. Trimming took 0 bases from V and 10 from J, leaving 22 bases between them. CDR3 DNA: TGCGCCAGCAGCCAAGACTGGACGGGAGTTGGGCTAAGGGAGCAGTTCTTC. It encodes CASSQDWTGVGLREQFF.